The 15 T cell receptor beta chains listed next were all sequenced from one sample in a study of patients and donors after allogeneic stem cell transplantation. TCRdb processed the RT-PCR reads anew with MiXCR; each CDR3 protein has one entry. This table has over 400,000 distinct CDR3 sequences, roughly 17% appearing once. Input material: blood, either unsorted or a sorted T cell fraction (not recorded which). Every receptor here comes from a human donor who was either an allogeneic HSCT recipient or a stem cell or donor lymphocyte infusion donor (not recorded which). It is not recorded whose cells these are; they may come from a transplant donor.

The V gene is TRBV20-1, the J gene TRBJ2-6, with a weak D call TRBD1 (6 bases). CDR3 size: 15 residues. Germline lookup yields CDR1 DFQATT and CDR2 SNEGSKA (reference sequence). Trimming took off 0 bases at V and 0 bases at J, with 6 bases between the two ends. CDR3 DNA: TGCAGTGCTAGAGAACAGGGCTCTGGGGCCAACGTCCTGACTTTC. This gives the protein CSAREQGSGANVLTF.

This clonotype was found many times. The CDR3 is CATSRVRGNTEAFF. CDR3 in DNA: TGTGCCACCAGCAGAGTGCGGGGGAACACTGAAGCTTTCTTT. The chain carries TRBV15 and TRBJ1-1, with unresolved D. Germline V gene data show CDR1 as LNHNV and CDR2 as YYDKDF (reference sequence). V was pared by 1 base and J by 1 base, with 7 bases between. The CDR3 has 14 residues.

There are a few counts of this clonotype. V is TRBV7-6 and J is TRBJ2-7; 7 bases align to TRBD1. Looked up from germline, CDR1 is SGHVS and CDR2 is FNYEAQ. The CDR3 extends over 14 amino acids. J lost 3 bases, V lost 1 base, and 3 bases had no gene match. CDR3 in DNA: TGTGCCAGCAGCTTAGGAGGACAGGACTACGAGCAGTACTTC. Its translation: CASSLGGQDYEQYF.

This clonotype occurred a few times. Compared with germline, one end of the junction differs, possibly owing to a read error. The chain employs TRBV6-4 and TRBJ1-1, with 7 bases identical to TRBD1. The germline gives CDR1 MRHNA, CDR2 SNTAGT. The CDR3 has 11 residues. CDR3 nucleotides: TGTGCCAGCAGCAACAGGGGTGAAACTTTCTTT. Its translation is CASSNRGETFF.

The chain couples TRBV6-5 to TRBJ1-2, with a tentative D call TRBD1 (5 bases). V was shortened by 0 bases and J by 6 bases, with 14 bases between the two germline ends. CDR1 is MNHEY and CDR2 is SVGAGI in the germline V gene. There are 15 residues in the CDR3. The CDR3 DNA reads as TGTGCCAGCAGTTACTCGAGAGAGGGAGGGGATGGCTACACCTTC. It encodes CASSYSREGGDGYTF.

The CDR3 sequence is CASSPDRGTRSTIDNQPQHF. The CDR3 DNA follows: TGTGCCAGCAGTCCGGACAGGGGGACTAGATCCACAATTGACAATCAGCCCCAGCATTTT. This chain joins TRBV12-3 or TRBV12-4 and TRBJ1-5; 10 nucleotides agree with TRBD1. V was pared by 5 bases and J by 3 bases, with 19 bases of the junction left unmatched. This CDR3 has 20 residues.

The chain recombines TRBV12-5 with TRBJ2-1; TRBD2 is a possible D gene (6 bases). The CDR3 has 17 amino acids. CDR1 and CDR2 from the germline V gene are LGHNT and FRNRAP. The V end lost 5 bases, the J end lost 2 bases, and 19 bases lay between the germline ends. The CDR3 reads CASGPPGGMGAYNEQFF. As DNA, the CDR3 is TGTGCTAGTGGTCCCCCCGGCGGGATGGGTGCCTACAATGAGCAGTTCTTC.

This clonotype showed up just a few times. The chain combines TRBV19 with TRBJ1-1; D gene unclear. In germline, CDR1 is LNHDA, CDR2 SQIVND (reference sequence). The CDR3 has 15 amino acids. With 3 bases removed from V and 4 bases from J, the gap between germline ends came to 15 bases. This CDR3 reads CASSIRPRGGTEAFF. CDR3 coding DNA: TGTGCCAGTAGTATCCGGCCCAGAGGTGGCACTGAAGCTTTCTTT.

This clonotype was seen many times. The DNA for the CDR3 is TGCAGCGTTGTAGGAGGGGGCAATCAGCCCCAGCATTTT. Translating gives CSVVGGGNQPQHF. This chain connects TRBV29-1 to TRBJ1-5; TRBD1 might be the D (5 bases). Trimming pared 4 bases from V and 2 bases from J, leaving 9 bases between. CDR3 length equals 13 residues. Germline lookup yields CDR1 SQVTM and CDR2 ANQGSEA.

This clonotype was detected a few times. V is TRBV10-3 and J is TRBJ2-5; D is undetermined. Germline V gene lookup returns CDR1 ENHRY and CDR2 SYGVKD. CDR3 length equals 12 residues. The germline V and J ends were trimmed by 3 bases and 4 bases, with 6 bases remaining between them. The CDR3, as DNA: TGTGCCATCAGTGAAACCGGAGAGACCCAGTACTTC. It codes for CAISETGETQYF.

This clonotype was counted at least ten times. The chain is built from TRBV4-1 and TRBJ2-7; either TRBD1 or TRBD2 may fit D (5 bases each). Germline V lookup: CDR1 MGHRA, CDR2 YSYEKL. This CDR3 spans 14 amino acids. The V gene lost 4 bases and the J gene lost 4 bases, with 14 bases spanning the gap. CDR3 in amino acids: CASSPNAGRYEQYF. CDR3 bases: TGCGCCAGCAGCCCGAACGCAGGGAGATACGAGCAGTACTTC.

Written as DNA, the CDR3 is TGTGCCAGCAGCGCACTAGCGGGGGGGCCTCGGGAGACCCAGTACTTC. It codes for CASSALAGGPRETQYF. This chain uses TRBV9 with TRBJ2-5, with 13 bases fitting TRBD2. J gave up 5 bases and V 3 bases, and 7 bases lay outside the gene matches. The CDR3 is 16 amino acids. CDR1 is SGDLS, CDR2 YYNGEE, per germline.

This clonotype was counted a few times. The rearrangement joins TRBV2 to TRBJ1-1, with D possibly matching TRBD1 (6 bases). With 4 bases removed from V and 1 base from J, the gap between germline ends came to 13 bases. The CDR3 sequence is 15 residues long. The V gene's germline CDR1 is SNHLY and CDR2 FYNNEI. CDR3 region: CASSVQGLPNTEAFF. The CDR3 nucleotides read TGTGCCAGCAGTGTACAGGGCCTCCCGAACACTGAAGCTTTCTTT.

This chain connects TRBV7-6 to TRBJ2-5, with 9 bases aligning to TRBD1. This CDR3 has 15 residues. Germline V gene sequence: CDR1 SGHVS, CDR2 FNYEAQ. The V and J ends lost 4 bases and 2 bases, in that order; junction bases with no gene match: 5. The CDR3 bases are TGTGCCAGCAGCTACAGGGGGCGTCGGCAAGAGACCCAGTACTTC. It encodes CASSYRGRRQETQYF.

V is TRBV7-8 and J is TRBJ2-1; D gene ambiguous. This CDR3 has 18 residues. Germline CDR1 is SGHVS and CDR2 is FQNEAQ. Trimming pared 5 bases from V and 0 bases from J, leaving 20 bases between. The CDR3 spells CASSPTHVRTSSYNEQFF. In DNA, the CDR3 is TGTGCCAGCAGCCCAACTCATGTACGGACGAGCTCCTACAATGAGCAGTTCTTC.